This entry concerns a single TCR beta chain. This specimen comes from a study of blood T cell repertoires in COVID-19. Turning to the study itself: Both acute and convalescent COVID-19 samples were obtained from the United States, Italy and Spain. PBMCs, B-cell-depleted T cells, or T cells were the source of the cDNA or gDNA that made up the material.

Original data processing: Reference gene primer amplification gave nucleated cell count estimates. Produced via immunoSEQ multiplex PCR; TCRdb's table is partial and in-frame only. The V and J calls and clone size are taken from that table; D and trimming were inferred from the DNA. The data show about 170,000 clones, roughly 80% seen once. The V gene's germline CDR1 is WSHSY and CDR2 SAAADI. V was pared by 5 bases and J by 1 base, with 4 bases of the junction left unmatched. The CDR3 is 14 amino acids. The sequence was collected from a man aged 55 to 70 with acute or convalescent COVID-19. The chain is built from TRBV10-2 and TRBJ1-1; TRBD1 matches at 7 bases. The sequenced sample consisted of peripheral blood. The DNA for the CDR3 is TGCGCCAGCAGTAAAAACAGGGGGAACACTGAAGCTTTCTTT. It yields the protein CASSKNRGNTEAFF.